This TCR beta chain was identified in a study of T cells in localized non-small cell lung cancer. General observations from the study: One tumor region alone was sequenced, and heterogeneity therefore remains possible.

A word on this clone: Its specificity is not known.

Using immunoSEQ multiplex PCR, the repertoire was profiled, and TCRdb retains in-frame clones only, with some absent. The repertoire holds 65,000 to 90,000 clones, with 60% to 85% as singletons. V lost 0 bases, J lost 0 bases, and 3 bases lay in between. This CDR3 has 13 amino acids. Germline loops: CDR1 GTSNPN, CDR2 SVGIG (reference sequence). The sequencing used PBMCs, collected before any cancer treatment. The J gene is TRBJ1-5, the V gene TRBV30; D gene ambiguous. The TCR comes from a man between 35 and 75 years old with stage II squamous cell lung carcinoma. CDR3 coding DNA: TGTGCCTGGAGTGTTTCTAGCAATCAGCCCCAGCATTTT. Amino acid sequence: CAWSVSSNQPQHF.